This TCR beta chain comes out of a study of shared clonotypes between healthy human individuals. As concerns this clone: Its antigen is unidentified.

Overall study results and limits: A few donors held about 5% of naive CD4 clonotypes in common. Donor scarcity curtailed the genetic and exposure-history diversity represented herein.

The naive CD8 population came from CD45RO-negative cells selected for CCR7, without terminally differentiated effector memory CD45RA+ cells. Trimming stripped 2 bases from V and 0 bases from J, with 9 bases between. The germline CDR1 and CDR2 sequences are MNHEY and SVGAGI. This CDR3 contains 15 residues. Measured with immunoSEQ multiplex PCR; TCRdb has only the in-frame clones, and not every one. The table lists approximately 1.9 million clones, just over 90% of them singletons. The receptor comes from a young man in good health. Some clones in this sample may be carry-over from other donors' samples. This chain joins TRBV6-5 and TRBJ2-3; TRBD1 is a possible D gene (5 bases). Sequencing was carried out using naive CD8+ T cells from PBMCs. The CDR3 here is CASSYQGQSTDTQYF. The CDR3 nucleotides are TGTGCCAGCAGTTACCAGGGCCAGAGCACAGATACGCAGTATTTT.